This TCR beta chain was captured in a study of human T cells and chemical hapten exposure. For the study at large: Small volume differences among pooled libraries mainly caused per-sample TCR yield variation. Overall study findings and caveats: Controls had significantly fewer large CDR3 similarity clusters than were formed by expanded TCRs. PT1 expanded TCR counts and patch test score were linked, and their correlation was positive.

About this clonotype itself: Its antigen remains unidentified.

As the library was built, unique molecular identifiers were attached to individual cDNA molecules. TCRdb reprocessed the RACE reads via MiXCR and lists one record per CDR3 protein. The table has about 110,000 distinct CDR3 sequences, 10% to 15% seen once; the top ten hold around 1.7%. Time point noted: pre-sensitization, week 0. The treatment denotes: therapeutic diphenylcyclopropenone sensitization with weekly scalp DPC. The CDR3 spans 14 residues. V was pared by 5 bases and J by 4 bases, with 12 bases between. CDR1 SEHNR and CDR2 FQNEAQ come from the germline V gene (reference sequence). The receptor was derived from a woman aged 45-65 years with alopecia areata. Some clones in this sample may be carry-over from other donors' samples. The sample consisted of whole blood, taken in connection with sensitization to the hapten diphenylcyclopropenone (DPC). V usage is TRBV7-9 and J usage is TRBJ1-5; the D is unclear. The CDR3 nucleotides read TGTGCCAGCAGCCCTGACGACGCGAATCAGCCCCAGCATTTT. It specifies CASSPDDANQPQHF.